This TCR beta chain was obtained from a study of shared clonotypes between healthy human individuals. General observations from the study: It was only blood that was sampled, and tissue repertoires likely differ. Donor clonotype sharing was expected to depend on sequencing depth.

Germline loops: CDR1 MNHEY, CDR2 SMNVEV (reference sequence). The CDR3 length is 15 residues. V lost 2 bases and J 2 bases, leaving 11 bases between the germline ends. This clone has a single count. Its cognate antigen is unknown. Terminally differentiated effector memory CD45RA+ cells were left out of the naive CD8 fraction, which was CD45RO-negative and positively selected for CCR7. Authors' analysis steps: For the immunoSEQ data, sequences were junction-only without quality scores, so filtering differed. Sequencing was performed with immunoSEQ multiplex PCR; in TCRdb, only in-frame clones are kept and a portion is missing. That table is the source of V, J and clone size, and D and trimming were worked out from the DNA. The sample consists of around 2,000,000 clones, approximately 94% of them appearing once.

The chain couples TRBV27 to TRBJ2-3; a possible D gene is TRBD1 (6 bases). Sequencing was performed on naive CD8+ T cells from PBMCs. The source is a man in his late teens or twenties in good health. Some clones in this sample may be carry-over from other donors' samples. In DNA form, the CDR3 reads TGTGCCAGCAGTTTAGCCGGACAGCCCACAGATACGCAGTATTTT. It encodes CASSLAGQPTDTQYF.